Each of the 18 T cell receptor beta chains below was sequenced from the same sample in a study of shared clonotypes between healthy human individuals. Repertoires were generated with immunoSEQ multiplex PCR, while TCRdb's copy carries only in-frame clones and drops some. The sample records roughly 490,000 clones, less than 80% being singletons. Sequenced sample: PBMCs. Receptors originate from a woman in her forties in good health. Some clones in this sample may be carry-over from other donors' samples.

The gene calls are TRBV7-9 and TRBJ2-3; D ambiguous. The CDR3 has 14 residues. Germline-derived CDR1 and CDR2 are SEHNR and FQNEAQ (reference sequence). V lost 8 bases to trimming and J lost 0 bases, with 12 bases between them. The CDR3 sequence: CASGSSSSTDTQYF. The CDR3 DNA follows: TGTGCCAGCGGGTCCTCGTCTAGCACAGATACGCAGTATTTT. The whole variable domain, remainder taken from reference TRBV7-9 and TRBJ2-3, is DTGVSQNPRHKITKRGQNVTFRCDPISEHNRLYWYRQTLGQGPEFLTYFQNEAQLEKSRLLSDRFSAERPKGSFSTLEIQRTEQGDSAMYLCASGSSSSTDTQYFGPGTRLTVL.

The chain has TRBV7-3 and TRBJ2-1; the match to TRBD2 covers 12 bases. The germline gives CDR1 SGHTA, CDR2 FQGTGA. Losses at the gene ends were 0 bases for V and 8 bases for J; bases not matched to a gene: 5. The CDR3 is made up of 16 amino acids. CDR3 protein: CASSLTATSGRHEQFF. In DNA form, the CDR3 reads TGTGCCAGCAGCTTAACAGCGACTAGCGGGAGACATGAGCAGTTCTTC. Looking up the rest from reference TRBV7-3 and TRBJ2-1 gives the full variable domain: GAGVSQTPSNKVTEKGKYVELRCDPISGHTALYWYRQSLGQGPEFLIYFQGTGAADDSGLPNDRFFAVRPEGSVSTLKIQRTERGDSAVYLCASSLTATSGRHEQFFGPGTRLTVL.

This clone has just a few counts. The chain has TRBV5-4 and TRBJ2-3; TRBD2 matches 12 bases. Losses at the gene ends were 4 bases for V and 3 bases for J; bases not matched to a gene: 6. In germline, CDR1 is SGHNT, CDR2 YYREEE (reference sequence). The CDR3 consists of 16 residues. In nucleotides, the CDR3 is TGTGCCAGCAGCCAAAGACTAGCGGGAGTAACAGATACGCAGTATTTT. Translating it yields CASSQRLAGVTDTQYF. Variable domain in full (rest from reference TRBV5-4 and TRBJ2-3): ETGVTQSPTHLIKTRGQQVTLRCSSQSGHNTVSWYQQALGQGPQFIFQYYREEENGRGNFPPRFSGLQFPNYSSELNVNALELDDSALYLCASSQRLAGVTDTQYFGPGTRLTVL.

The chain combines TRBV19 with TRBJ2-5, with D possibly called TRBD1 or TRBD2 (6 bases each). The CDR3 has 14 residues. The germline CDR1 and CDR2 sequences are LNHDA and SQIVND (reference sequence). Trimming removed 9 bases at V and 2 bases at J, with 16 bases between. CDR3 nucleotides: TGTGCCAGCTCGCCGACAGGAGGGCAAGAGACCCAGTACTTC. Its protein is CASSPTGGQETQYF. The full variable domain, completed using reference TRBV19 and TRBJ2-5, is DGGITQSPKYLFRKEGQNVTLSCEQNLNHDAMYWYRQDPGQGLRLIYYSQIVNDFQKGDIAEGYSVSREKKESFPLTVTSAQKNPTAFYLCASSPTGGQETQYFGPGTRLLVL.

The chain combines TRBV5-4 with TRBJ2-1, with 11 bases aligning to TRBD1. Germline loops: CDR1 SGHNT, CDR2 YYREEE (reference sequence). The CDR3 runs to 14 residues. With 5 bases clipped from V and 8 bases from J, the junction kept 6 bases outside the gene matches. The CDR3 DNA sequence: TGTGCCAGCAGAACGGACAGGGGGCAGGATGAGCAGTTCTTC. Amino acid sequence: CASRTDRGQDEQFF.

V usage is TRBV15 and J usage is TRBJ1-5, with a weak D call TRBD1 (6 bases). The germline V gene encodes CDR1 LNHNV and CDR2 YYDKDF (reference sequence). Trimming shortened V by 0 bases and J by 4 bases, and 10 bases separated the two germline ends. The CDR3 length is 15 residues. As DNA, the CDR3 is TGTGCCACCAGCAGAGATTGGGGGCGAAATCAGCCCCAGCATTTT. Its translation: CATSRDWGRNQPQHF. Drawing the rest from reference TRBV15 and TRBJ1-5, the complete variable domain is DAMVIQNPRYQVTQFGKPVTLSCSQTLNHNVMYWYQQKSSQAPKLLFHYYDKDFNNEADTPDNFQSRRPNTSFCFLDIRSPGLGDTAMYLCATSRDWGRNQPQHFGDGTRLSIL.

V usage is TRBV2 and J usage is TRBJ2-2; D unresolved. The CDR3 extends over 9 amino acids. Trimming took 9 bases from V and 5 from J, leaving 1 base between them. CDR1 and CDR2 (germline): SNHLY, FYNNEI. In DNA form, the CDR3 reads TGTGCCAGAACCGGGGAGCTGTTTTTT. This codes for CARTGELFF. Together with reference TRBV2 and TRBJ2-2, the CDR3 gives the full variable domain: EPEVTQTPSHQVTQMGQEVILRCVPISNHLYFYWYRQILGQKVEFLVSFYNNEISEKSEIFDDQFSVERPDGSNFTLKIRSTKLEDSAMYFCARTGELFFGEGSRLTVL.

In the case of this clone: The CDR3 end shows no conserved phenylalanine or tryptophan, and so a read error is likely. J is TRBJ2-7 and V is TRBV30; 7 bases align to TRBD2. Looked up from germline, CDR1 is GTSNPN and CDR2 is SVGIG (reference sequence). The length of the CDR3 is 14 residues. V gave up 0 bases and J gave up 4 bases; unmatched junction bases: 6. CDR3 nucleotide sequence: TGTGCCTGGAGTGTACCCGGGGGAGGGTACGAGCAGTACCTC. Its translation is CAWSVPGGGYEQYL.

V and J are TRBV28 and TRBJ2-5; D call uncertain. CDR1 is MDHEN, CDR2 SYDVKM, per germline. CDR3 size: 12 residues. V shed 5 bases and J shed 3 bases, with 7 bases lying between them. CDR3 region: CASSNLKETQYF. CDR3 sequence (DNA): TGTGCCAGCAGTAATCTGAAAGAGACCCAGTACTTC.

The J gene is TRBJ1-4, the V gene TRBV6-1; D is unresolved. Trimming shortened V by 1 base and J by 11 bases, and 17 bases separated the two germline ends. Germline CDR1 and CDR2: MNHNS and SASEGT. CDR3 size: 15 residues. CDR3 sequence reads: CASSEGIGGKAKLFF. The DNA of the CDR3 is TGTGCCAGCAGTGAAGGAATTGGTGGGAAAGCTAAACTGTTTTTT.

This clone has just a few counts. The DNA for the CDR3 is TGTGCCAGCACTATATACGACGGTTATCAGCCCCAGCATTTT. As protein: CASTIYDGYQPQHF. This rearrangement joins TRBV6-6 to TRBJ1-5, with D unresolved. Germline CDR1 and CDR2: MNHNY and SVGAGI (reference sequence). Trimming removed 7 bases from V and 5 bases from J, with 15 bases in between. This CDR3 is 14 amino acids long.

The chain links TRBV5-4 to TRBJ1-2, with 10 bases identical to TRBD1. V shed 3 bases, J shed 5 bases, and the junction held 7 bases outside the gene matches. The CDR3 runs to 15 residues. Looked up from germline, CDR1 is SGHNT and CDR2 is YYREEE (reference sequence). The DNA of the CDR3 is TGTGCCAGCAGCTGGGGGACAGGGGCGCATTATGGCTACACCTTC. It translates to CASSWGTGAHYGYTF. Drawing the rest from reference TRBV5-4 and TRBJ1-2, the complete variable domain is ETGVTQSPTHLIKTRGQQVTLRCSSQSGHNTVSWYQQALGQGPQFIFQYYREEENGRGNFPPRFSGLQFPNYSSELNVNALELDDSALYLCASSWGTGAHYGYTFGSGTRLTVV.

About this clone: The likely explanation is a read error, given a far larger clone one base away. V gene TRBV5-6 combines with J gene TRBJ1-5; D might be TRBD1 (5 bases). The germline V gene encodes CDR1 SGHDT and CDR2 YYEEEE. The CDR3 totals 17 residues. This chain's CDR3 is CAGSLGRERPSNQPQHF. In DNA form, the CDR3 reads TGTGCCGGCAGCTTGGGCAGGGAGAGACCAAGCAATCAGCCCCAGCATTTT. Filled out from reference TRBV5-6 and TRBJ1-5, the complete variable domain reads DAGVTQSPTHLIKTRGQQVTLRCSPKSGHDTVSWYQQALGQGPQFIFQYYEEEERQRGNFPDRFSGHQFPNYSSELNVNALLLGDSALYLCAGSLGRERPSNQPQHFGDGTRLSIL.

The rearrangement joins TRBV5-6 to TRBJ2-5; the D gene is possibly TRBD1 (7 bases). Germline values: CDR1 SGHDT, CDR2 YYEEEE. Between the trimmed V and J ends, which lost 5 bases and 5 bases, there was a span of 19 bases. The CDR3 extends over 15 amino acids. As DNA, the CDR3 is TGTGCCAGCAGTCATGCCTCCGCAGGGGGGGAGACCCAGTACTTC. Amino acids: CASSHASAGGETQYF.

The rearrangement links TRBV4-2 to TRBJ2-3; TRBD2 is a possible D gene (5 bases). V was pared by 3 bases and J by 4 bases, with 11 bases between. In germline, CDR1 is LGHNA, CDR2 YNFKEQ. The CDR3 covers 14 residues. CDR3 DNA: TGTGCCAGCAGCCAGGTACTAGGAGCAGATACGCAGTATTTT. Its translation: CASSQVLGADTQYF.

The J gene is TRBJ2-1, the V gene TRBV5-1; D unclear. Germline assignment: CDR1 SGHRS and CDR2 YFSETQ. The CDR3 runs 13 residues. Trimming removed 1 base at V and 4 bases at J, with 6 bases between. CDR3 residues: CASSLNYYNEQFF. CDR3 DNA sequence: TGCGCCAGCAGCTTGAACTATTACAATGAGCAGTTCTTC.

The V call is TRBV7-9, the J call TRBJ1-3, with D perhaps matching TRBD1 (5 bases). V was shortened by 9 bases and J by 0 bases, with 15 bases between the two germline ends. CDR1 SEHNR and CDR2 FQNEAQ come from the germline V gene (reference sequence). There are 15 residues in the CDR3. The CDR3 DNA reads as TGTGCCAGGGGGGTGCCCGTTAGCTCTGGAAACACCATATATTTT. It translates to CARGVPVSSGNTIYF.

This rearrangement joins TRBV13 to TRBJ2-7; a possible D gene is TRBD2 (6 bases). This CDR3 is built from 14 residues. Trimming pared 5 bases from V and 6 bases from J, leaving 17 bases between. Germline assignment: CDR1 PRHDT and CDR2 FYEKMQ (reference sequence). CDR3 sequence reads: CASSPRWRGSEQYF. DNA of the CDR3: TGTGCCAGCAGCCCTAGGTGGAGGGGAAGCGAGCAGTACTTC.